These 15 T cell receptor beta chains were sequenced from one sample in a study of blood T cell repertoires in COVID-19. Method: immunoSEQ multiplex PCR; TCRdb's copy keeps in-frame clones and lacks some. This sample carries approximately 270,000 clones, 75% to 90% of them seen once, and the ten largest clones take roughly 4%. The sequencing input was PBMCs or T cells enriched from blood (not recorded which). The receptors stem from a woman aged 30 to 39 who had recovered from COVID-19.

In nucleotides, the CDR3 is TGTGCCAGCAGCATTACCACCCCGGGTTTTTCCTACAATGAGCAGTTCTTC. Residues: CASSITTPGFSYNEQFF. V and J are TRBV28 and TRBJ2-1; no firm D call. Trimming took 6 bases from V and 1 from J, leaving 19 bases between them. Germline V gene sequence: CDR1 MDHEN, CDR2 SYDVKM. The CDR3 is 17 amino acids.

The chain employs TRBV6-5 and TRBJ2-7, with 12 bases matching TRBD1. The germline gives CDR1 MNHEY, CDR2 SVGAGI. Germline trimming cut 4 bases from V and 4 bases from J; bases unmatched to any gene: 5. The CDR3 has 15 amino acids. The CDR3 DNA reads as TGTGCCAGCAGTTTTGGGACAGGGGGCGGGTACGAGCAGTACTTC. Translation gives CASSFGTGGGYEQYF.

Here the CDR3 DNA reads TGTGCCAGCACTTCCCCCCGCGCCGATAATGAAAAACTGTTTTTT. It is translated as CASTSPRADNEKLFF. This chain connects TRBV28 to TRBJ1-4; the D is unclear. The length of the CDR3 is 15 residues. Germline CDR1 MDHEN, CDR2 SYDVKM. V dropped 7 bases and J dropped 4 bases, with 16 bases sitting between them.

The rearrangement links TRBV6-5 to TRBJ2-7, with 8 bases aligning to TRBD1. The V gene's germline CDR1 is MNHEY and CDR2 SVGAGI. Losses at the gene ends were 6 bases for V and 0 bases for J; bases not matched to a gene: 7. CDR3 length: 15 amino acids. The CDR3 spells CASRPQGGGSYEQYF. In nucleotides, the CDR3 is TGTGCCAGCAGGCCACAGGGGGGTGGCTCCTACGAGCAGTACTTC.

The chain couples TRBV28 to TRBJ1-1, with no clear D. This CDR3 is built from 18 residues. V lost 2 bases to trimming and J lost 0 bases, with 19 bases between them. Germline V gene sequence: CDR1 MDHEN, CDR2 SYDVKM. The DNA for the CDR3 is TGTGCCAGCAGTTTACCACAGACCAACCCAGGAATGAACACTGAAGCTTTCTTT. It codes for CASSLPQTNPGMNTEAFF.

The chain joins TRBV28 to TRBJ1-5; the D gene is possibly TRBD1 (6 bases). Germline V CDR1 and CDR2: MDHEN, SYDVKM. The CDR3 sequence is 14 residues long. Trimming cost V 3 bases and J 9 bases, with 15 bases left between them. CDR3 DNA: TGTGCCAGCAGTTTGGGGACACGGGGTTGGCCCCAGCATTTT. It encodes CASSLGTRGWPQHF. Using reference TRBV28 and TRBJ1-5 for the parts outside the CDR3, the full variable domain is DVKVTQSSRYLVKRTGEKVFLECVQDMDHENMFWYRQDPGLGLRLIYFSYDVKMKEKGDIPEGYSVSREKKERFSLILESASTNQTSMYLCASSLGTRGWPQHFGDGTRLSIL.

The chain links TRBV5-1 to TRBJ2-3; D perhaps matches TRBD2 (6 bases). The ends were cut back, 0 bases at V and 2 bases at J, with 28 bases in the middle. The V gene's germline CDR1 is SGHRS and CDR2 YFSETQ. The CDR3 is 21 amino acids. The CDR3 coding sequence is TGCGCCAGCAGCTTGGGGGGCGGGATGGGACCTGAGACCGGTAACACAGATACGCAGTATTTT. This sequence encodes CASSLGGGMGPETGNTDTQYF.

J is TRBJ2-6 and V is TRBV27; D is uncertain. There are 17 residues in the CDR3. V gave up 4 bases and J gave up 1 base, with 14 bases separating them. CDR1 and CDR2 (germline): MNHEY, SMNVEV (reference sequence). CDR3 region: CASSSNPPGSGANVLTF. The CDR3 DNA follows: TGTGCCAGCAGTTCCAACCCCCCAGGATCTGGGGCCAACGTCCTGACTTTC. Variable domain in full (rest from reference TRBV27 and TRBJ2-6): EAQVTQNPRYLITVTGKKLTVTCSQNMNHEYMSWYRQDPGLGLRQIYYSMNVEVTDKGDVPEGYKVSRKEKRNFPLILESPSPNQTSLYFCASSSNPPGSGANVLTFGAGSRLTVL.

The chain recombines TRBV12-2 with TRBJ1-2; whether TRBD1, the table's D call, matches the DNA was not checked. TRBV12-2 is classified as a pseudogene. The CDR3 consists of 16 residues. CDR3 residues: CASRPWDRGNNYGYTF. The CDR3 region has the DNA TGTGCAAGTCGCCCATGGGACAGGGGAAACAACTATGGCTACACCTTC.

The chain recombines TRBV20-1 with TRBJ2-7; D perhaps matches TRBD1 (6 bases). The germline V gene encodes CDR1 DFQATT and CDR2 SNEGSKA (reference sequence). The CDR3 runs 14 residues. V was cut by 3 bases and J by 0 bases, with 12 bases left in between. For the CDR3, the DNA is TGCAGTGCTAGTCGGCGGACAGTCTCCTACGAGCAGTACTTC. Its translation: CSASRRTVSYEQYF.

The chain employs TRBV28 and TRBJ2-6, with unresolved D. Trimming left V 3 bases short and J 2 bases short, with 20 bases between. The germline gives CDR1 MDHEN, CDR2 SYDVKM. This CDR3 region has 19 residues. DNA for the CDR3: TGTGCCAGCAGTTTCCCCCAGCGTAAAGGAGCTACTGGGGCCAACGTCCTGACTTTC. It specifies CASSFPQRKGATGANVLTF.

The rearrangement joins TRBV20-1 to TRBJ1-1; weak D call: TRBD1 (5 bases). Trimming removed 3 bases from V and 4 bases from J, with 9 bases in between. Per germline, CDR1 DFQATT and CDR2 SNEGSKA (reference sequence). The CDR3 spans 12 residues. In nucleotides, the CDR3 is TGCAGTGCTAGTCGGGGGACCACTGAAGCTTTCTTT. This sequence encodes CSASRGTTEAFF.

The chain uses TRBV28 and TRBJ1-2; 7 positions agree with TRBD1. This CDR3 contains 17 residues. Germline V gives CDR1 MDHEN, CDR2 SYDVKM. V trimming: 3 bases; J trimming: 5 bases; junction bases outside the gene matches: 15. Written as DNA, the CDR3 is TGTGCCAGCAGTTTTACAGGGGCCTCTATCTCCTTATATGGCTACACCTTC. Protein: CASSFTGASISLYGYTF.

This chain uses TRBV5-1 with TRBJ2-1; 11 nucleotides line up with TRBD2. The CDR3 runs 16 residues. Trimming cost V 4 bases and J 4 bases; bases outside gene matches: 7. CDR1 and CDR2 (germline): SGHRS, YFSETQ. The CDR3 protein is CASSPDSGRGYNEQFF. DNA for the CDR3: TGCGCCAGCAGCCCCGATAGCGGGAGGGGTTACAATGAGCAGTTCTTC.

The chain couples TRBV2 to TRBJ2-7; unclear D gene. The CDR3 runs 14 residues. V lost 3 bases and J 6 bases, leaving 15 bases between the germline ends. Germline V lookup: CDR1 SNHLY, CDR2 FYNNEI. CDR3 nucleotide sequence: TGTGCCAGCAGTGACCCCCGTTCTCTACGCGAGCAGTACTTC. This sequence encodes CASSDPRSLREQYF. Using reference TRBV2 and TRBJ2-7 for the parts outside the CDR3, the full variable domain is EPEVTQTPSHQVTQMGQEVILRCVPISNHLYFYWYRQILGQKVEFLVSFYNNEISEKSEIFDDQFSVERPDGSNFTLKIRSTKLEDSAMYFCASSDPRSLREQYFGPGTRLTVT.